Below, 21 T cell receptor beta chains from the same sample are listed, as sequenced in a study of shared clonotypes between healthy human individuals. As defined, naive CD8 cells were CD45RO-negative and positively selected for CCR7, with terminally differentiated effector memory CD45RA+ cells excluded. Assay: immunoSEQ multiplex PCR; the TCRdb copy retains only in-frame clones and omits some. The data show hundreds of thousands of clones, 95% to 98% seen once. The sequenced sample consisted of naive CD8+ T cells sorted from blood. Receptors originate from a man aged 30 to 45 in good health.

The chain links TRBV4-1 to TRBJ1-4, with 7 bases matching TRBD1. This CDR3 is built from 17 residues. The J segment lost 5 bases and the V segment lost 0 bases, leaving 9 bases of the junction unmatched. Looked up from germline, CDR1 is MGHRA and CDR2 is YSYEKL. CDR3 sequence reads: CASSQDLSDRANEKLFF. CDR3 in DNA: TGCGCCAGCAGCCAAGATCTGAGTGACAGGGCCAATGAAAAACTGTTTTTT.

With respect to this clone: The sample holds other DNA sequences that translate to the same CDR3. This sequence joins TRBV9 and TRBJ1-4; 7 bases are a match to TRBD1. The CDR3 consists of 15 residues. CDR1 and CDR2 (germline): SGDLS, YYNGEE. V lost 1 base, J lost 5 bases, and 5 bases stayed unmatched. CDR3 DNA sequence: TGTGCCAGCAGCGTATCCGGGACAGTGAATGAAAAACTGTTTTTT. Protein: CASSVSGTVNEKLFF.

V is TRBV4-1 and J is TRBJ2-2; 13 bases are a match to TRBD2. The CDR3 sequence is 17 residues long. Germline CDR1 is MGHRA and CDR2 is YSYEKL. V lost 4 bases, J lost 6 bases, and 8 bases stayed unmatched. In DNA, the CDR3 is TGCGCCAGCAGCCTCAAGACCGGACTAGCGGGGGCCGGGGAGCTGTTTTTT. This codes for CASSLKTGLAGAGELFF.

The chain carries TRBV9 and TRBJ2-7, with 8 bases identical to TRBD2. This CDR3 comprises 15 residues. Germline assignment: CDR1 SGDLS and CDR2 YYNGEE. V lost 0 bases to trimming and J lost 4 bases; unmatched junction nucleotides: 6. CDR3 bases: TGTGCCAGCAGCGTAGGGCGGGAGGTTGGATACGAGCAGTACTTC. This translates into CASSVGREVGYEQYF.

Here the CDR3 reads CASSGPGINYEQYF. The DNA for the CDR3 is TGTGCCAGCAGCGGACCGGGGATAAATTACGAGCAGTACTTC. This chain links TRBV7-8 with TRBJ2-7; tentatively, D is TRBD2 (5 bases). V shed 5 bases and J shed 4 bases, with 15 bases lying between them. This CDR3 has 14 residues. Germline V gene lookup returns CDR1 SGHVS and CDR2 FQNEAQ. Full variable domain (remainder filled in from reference TRBV7-8 and TRBJ2-7): GAGVSQSPRYKVAKRGQDVALRCDPISGHVSLFWYQQALGQGPEFLTYFQNEAQLDKSGLPSDRFFAERPEGSVSTLKIQRTQQEDSAVYLCASSGPGINYEQYFGPGTRLTVT.

The CDR3 nucleotides are TGTGCCAGCAAAGGTGGACCCCTGAACTACAATGAGCAGTTCTTC. Encoded protein: CASKGGPLNYNEQFF. The chain couples TRBV27 to TRBJ2-1; no firm D call. There are 15 residues in the CDR3. Germline CDR1 and CDR2: MNHEY and SMNVEV (reference sequence). Trimming stripped 7 bases from V and 3 bases from J, with 16 bases between.

V usage is TRBV5-5 and J usage is TRBJ2-1, with a weak D call TRBD1 (5 bases). CDR1 and CDR2 from the germline V gene are SGHKS and YYEKEE (reference sequence). V was cut by 0 bases and J by 4 bases, with 20 bases left in between. The CDR3 covers 18 residues. CDR3 DNA: TGTGCCAGCAGCTTGGAGGGGCCGGGCTCCACGAATTACAATGAGCAGTTCTTC. It translates to CASSLEGPGSTNYNEQFF.

V gene TRBV28 combines with J gene TRBJ1-5; TRBD1 might be the D (6 bases). With 5 bases removed from V and 0 bases from J, the gap between germline ends came to 14 bases. This CDR3 has 16 residues. The germline CDR1 and CDR2 sequences are MDHEN and SYDVKM. The CDR3 protein is CASSNRDNYSNQPQHF. Written as DNA, the CDR3 is TGTGCCAGCAGTAACCGGGACAACTATAGCAATCAGCCCCAGCATTTT.

V usage is TRBV6-5 and J usage is TRBJ2-7; TRBD1 matches at 7 bases. The CDR3 is 16 amino acids. With V trimmed by 0 bases and J by 0 bases, 5 bases remained unmatched. Per germline, CDR1 MNHEY and CDR2 SVGAGI. CDR3 sequence: CASSYSPGDSSYEQYF. CDR3 DNA sequence: TGTGCCAGCAGTTACTCGCCTGGGGACAGCTCCTACGAGCAGTACTTC.

The CDR3 sequence is CASSSWTGDPSTDTQYF. The CDR3 DNA reads as TGTGCCAGCAGCTCATGGACAGGGGATCCTAGCACAGATACGCAGTATTTT. The chain combines TRBV13 with TRBJ2-3; 9 bases are a match to TRBD1. V was clipped by 4 bases and J by 0 bases; unmatched bases: 8. The germline V gene encodes CDR1 PRHDT and CDR2 FYEKMQ (reference sequence). The CDR3 totals 17 residues.

The rearrangement links TRBV10-3 to TRBJ2-2, with D perhaps matching TRBD2 (5 bases). The CDR3 is 14 residues long. CDR1 and CDR2 (germline): ENHRY, SYGVKD. Trimming took 6 bases from V and 0 from J, leaving 8 bases between them. The CDR3 DNA sequence: TGTGCCATCAGGAGCGGAGCGAACACCGGGGAGCTGTTTTTT. This translates into CAIRSGANTGELFF.

The genes are TRBV19 and TRBJ2-7, with 8 bases lining up with TRBD2. Germline V gene lookup returns CDR1 LNHDA and CDR2 SQIVND (reference sequence). V lost 2 bases to trimming and J lost 5 bases; unmatched junction nucleotides: 5. The length of the CDR3 is 14 residues. The CDR3 coding sequence is TGTGCCAGTAGTATAACCGGACTAGCTGACGAGCAGTACTTC. Translation: CASSITGLADEQYF.

The chain couples TRBV29-1 to TRBJ2-7; TRBD2 matches 8 bases. Per germline, CDR1 SQVTM and CDR2 ANQGSEA. The CDR3 runs 13 residues. Trimming removed 7 bases from V and 1 base from J; junction bases left unmatched: 6. The CDR3 DNA is TGCAGCGGACGACTAGCGAATTCCTACGAGCAGTACTTC. Translating gives CSGRLANSYEQYF.

This chain connects TRBV11-1 to TRBJ2-7, with a weak D call TRBD2 (5 bases). Germline loops: CDR1 SGHAT, CDR2 FQDESV (reference sequence). V was shortened by 7 bases and J by 2 bases, with 18 bases between the two germline ends. The CDR3 runs 15 residues. The CDR3 region is CASIVRPERAYEQYF. The DNA for the CDR3 is TGTGCCAGCATCGTTAGACCGGAGAGGGCCTACGAGCAGTACTTC.

The genes are TRBV21-1 and TRBJ2-3; TRBD1, as called in the table, went unchecked against the DNA. TRBV21-1 is an annotated pseudogene. This CDR3 region has 17 residues. This CDR3 is CASSKGGGQGLADTQYF. In DNA form, the CDR3 reads TGTGCCAGCAGCAAAGGAGGAGGACAGGGGTTGGCAGATACGCAGTATTTT.

The chain combines TRBV6-6 with TRBJ2-2; D is ambiguous. CDR3 length equals 16 residues. Trimming took 3 bases from V and 6 from J, leaving 17 bases between them. Germline lookup yields CDR1 MNHNY and CDR2 SVGAGI (reference sequence). CDR3 residues: CASSYRVPPESGELFF. The CDR3 DNA sequence: TGTGCCAGCAGTTATAGGGTTCCACCGGAATCCGGGGAGCTGTTTTTT.

The CDR3 region is CASSYVGEAFF. CDR3 sequence (DNA): TGTGCCAGCAGTTACGTGGGGGAAGCTTTCTTT. This sequence joins TRBV6-5 and TRBJ1-1; no clear D gene. CDR3 length: 11 amino acids. The germline V gene encodes CDR1 MNHEY and CDR2 SVGAGI. The germline V and J ends were trimmed by 2 bases and 8 bases, with 6 bases remaining between them.

V and J are TRBV27 and TRBJ2-5; 9 positions match TRBD2. The germline gives CDR1 MNHEY, CDR2 SMNVEV (reference sequence). The CDR3 contains 18 residues. J was trimmed by 3 bases and V by 1 base; bases with no gene match: 12. CDR3 loop: CASSLFSATAGGKETQYF. CDR3 DNA: TGTGCCAGCAGTTTATTCTCCGCTACGGCGGGGGGGAAAGAGACCCAGTACTTC.

The V and J genes are TRBV4-3 and TRBJ2-5; a possible D gene is TRBD2 (5 bases). Germline V lookup: CDR1 LGHNA, CDR2 YSLEER. The V end lost 4 bases, the J end lost 3 bases, and 15 bases lay between the germline ends. CDR3 length equals 15 residues. CDR3 protein: CASSPGWTLEETQYF. For the CDR3, the DNA is TGCGCCAGCAGCCCAGGATGGACTTTAGAAGAGACCCAGTACTTC.

The rearrangement links TRBV27 to TRBJ2-1; the D gene is possibly TRBD2 (6 bases). The V gene's germline CDR1 is MNHEY and CDR2 SMNVEV (reference sequence). This CDR3 spans 14 amino acids. V was shortened by 3 bases and J by 2 bases, with 8 bases between the two germline ends. This chain's CDR3 is CASSLASAYNEQFF. DNA of the CDR3: TGTGCCAGCAGTTTGGCTAGCGCCTACAATGAGCAGTTCTTC.

The chain joins TRBV7-9 to TRBJ2-7, with D maybe TRBD2 (6 bases). CDR1 is SEHNR, CDR2 FQNEAQ, per germline (reference sequence). The CDR3 sequence is 13 residues long. V was shortened by 2 bases and J by 7 bases, with 12 bases between the two germline ends. This CDR3 is CASSLYSSGEQYF. The CDR3 DNA reads as TGTGCCAGCAGCTTATACAGTAGCGGAGAGCAGTACTTC.